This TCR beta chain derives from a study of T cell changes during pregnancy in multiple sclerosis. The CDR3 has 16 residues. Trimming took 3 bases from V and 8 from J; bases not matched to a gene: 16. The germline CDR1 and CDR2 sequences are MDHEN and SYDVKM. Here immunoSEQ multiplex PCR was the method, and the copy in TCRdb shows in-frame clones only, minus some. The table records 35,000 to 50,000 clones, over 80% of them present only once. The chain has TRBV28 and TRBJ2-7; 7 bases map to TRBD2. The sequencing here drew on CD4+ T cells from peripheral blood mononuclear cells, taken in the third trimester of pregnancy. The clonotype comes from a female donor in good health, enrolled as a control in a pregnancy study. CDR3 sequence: CASSFQSGGGYFKQYF. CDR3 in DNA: TGTGCCAGCAGTTTTCAATCCGGGGGAGGGTATTTCAAGCAGTACTTC.